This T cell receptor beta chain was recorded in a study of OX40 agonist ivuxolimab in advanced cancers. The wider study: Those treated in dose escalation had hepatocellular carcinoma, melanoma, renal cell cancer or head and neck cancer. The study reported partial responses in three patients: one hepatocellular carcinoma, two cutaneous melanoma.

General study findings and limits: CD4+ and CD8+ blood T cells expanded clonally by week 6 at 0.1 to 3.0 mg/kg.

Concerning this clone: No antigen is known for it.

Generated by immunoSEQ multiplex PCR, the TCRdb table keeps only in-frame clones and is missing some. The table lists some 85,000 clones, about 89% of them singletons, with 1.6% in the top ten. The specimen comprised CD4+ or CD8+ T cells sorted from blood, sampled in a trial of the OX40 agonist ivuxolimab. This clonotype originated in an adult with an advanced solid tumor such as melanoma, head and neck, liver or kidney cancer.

The DNA of the CDR3 is TGTGCCAGCAGCTATTCGCAGGGTACTGGCTACACCTTC. Encoded protein: CASSYSQGTGYTF. This chain joins TRBV7-2 and TRBJ1-2, with D possibly being TRBD1 (5 bases). CDR1 SGHTA and CDR2 FQGNSA come from the germline V gene. Trimming removed 4 bases from V and 7 bases from J, with 13 bases in between. The CDR3 loop spans 13 amino acids.